This T cell receptor (beta chain) is from a study of blood T cell repertoires in COVID-19. Study information: Donors in the United States, Italy and Spain gave samples during acute or convalescent COVID-19.

Generated by immunoSEQ multiplex PCR, the TCRdb table keeps only in-frame clones and is missing some. The sample carries under 250,000 clones, 85% recorded once. The participants were between roughly 18 and 89 years old and came from about two dozen US areas. Cohorts were determined from participant-reported clinical history. Germline V gene sequence: CDR1 LNHDA, CDR2 SQIVND (reference sequence). The CDR3 has 16 residues. V was cut by 8 bases and J by 0 bases, with 16 bases left in between. This TCR derives from a woman aged 45-59 years with acute COVID-19. Sequenced material: PBMCs or T cells enriched from blood (not recorded which). V is TRBV19 and J is TRBJ2-2, with D possibly being TRBD2 (6 bases). The CDR3 sequence: CASLRTGGTNTGELFF. Written as DNA, the CDR3 is TGTGCCAGTCTTAGGACCGGGGGTACGAACACCGGGGAGCTGTTTTTT. Together with reference TRBV19 and TRBJ2-2, the CDR3 gives the full variable domain: DGGITQSPKYLFRKEGQNVTLSCEQNLNHDAMYWYRQDPGQGLRLIYYSQIVNDFQKGDIAEGYSVSREKKESFPLTVTSAQKNPTAFYLCASLRTGGTNTGELFFGEGSRLTVL.